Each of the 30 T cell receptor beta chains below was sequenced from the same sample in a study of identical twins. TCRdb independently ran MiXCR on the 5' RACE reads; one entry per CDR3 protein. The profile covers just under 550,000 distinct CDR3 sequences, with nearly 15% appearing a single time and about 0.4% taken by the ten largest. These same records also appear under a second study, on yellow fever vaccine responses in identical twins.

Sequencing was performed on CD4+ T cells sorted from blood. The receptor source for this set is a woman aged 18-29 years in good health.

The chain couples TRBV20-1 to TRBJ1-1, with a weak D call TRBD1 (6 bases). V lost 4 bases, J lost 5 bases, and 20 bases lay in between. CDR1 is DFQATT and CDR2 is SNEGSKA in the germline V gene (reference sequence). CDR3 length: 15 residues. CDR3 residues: CSAKDLRDISTEAFF. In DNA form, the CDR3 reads TGCAGTGCTAAAGACCTACGGGACATAAGTACTGAAGCTTTCTTT.

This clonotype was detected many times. CDR3 DNA: TGTGCCAGCAGCCAAGATACGAGCTCCTACAATGAGCAGTTCTTC. This codes for CASSQDTSSYNEQFF. The gene calls are TRBV3-1 and TRBJ2-1; unclear D gene. This CDR3 spans 15 amino acids. Trimming left V 0 bases short and J 0 bases short, with 6 bases between. Germline CDR1 is LGHDT and CDR2 is YNNKEL (reference sequence).

CDR3 in amino acids: CAISAKTGNYGYTF. Here the CDR3 DNA reads TGTGCCATCAGTGCAAAGACAGGGAACTATGGCTACACCTTC. The V call is TRBV10-3, the J call TRBJ1-2; 7 bases are a match to TRBD1. V shed 4 bases, J shed 2 bases, and the junction held 4 bases outside the gene matches. This CDR3 spans 14 amino acids. The germline V gene has CDR1 ENHRY and CDR2 SYGVKD.

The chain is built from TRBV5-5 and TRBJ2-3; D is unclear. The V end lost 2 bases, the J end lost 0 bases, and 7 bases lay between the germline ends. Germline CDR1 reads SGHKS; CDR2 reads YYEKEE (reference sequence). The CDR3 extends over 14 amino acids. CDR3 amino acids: CASSLAFSTDTQYF. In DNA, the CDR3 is TGTGCCAGCAGCTTAGCGTTCAGCACAGATACGCAGTATTTT.

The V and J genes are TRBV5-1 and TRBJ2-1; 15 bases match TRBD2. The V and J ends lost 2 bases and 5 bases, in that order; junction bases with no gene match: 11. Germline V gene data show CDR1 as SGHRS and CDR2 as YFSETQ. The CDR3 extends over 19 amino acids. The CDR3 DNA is TGCGCCAGCAGCTTAGGACTAGCGGGGGGGCCCCTAACAGACAATGAGCAGTTCTTC. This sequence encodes CASSLGLAGGPLTDNEQFF.

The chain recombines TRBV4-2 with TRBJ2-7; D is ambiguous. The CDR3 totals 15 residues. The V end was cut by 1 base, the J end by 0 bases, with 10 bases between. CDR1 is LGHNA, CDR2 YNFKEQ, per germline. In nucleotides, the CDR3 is TGTGCCAGCAGCCAAGGGGTCCATAGCTCCTACGAGCAGTACTTC. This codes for CASSQGVHSSYEQYF.

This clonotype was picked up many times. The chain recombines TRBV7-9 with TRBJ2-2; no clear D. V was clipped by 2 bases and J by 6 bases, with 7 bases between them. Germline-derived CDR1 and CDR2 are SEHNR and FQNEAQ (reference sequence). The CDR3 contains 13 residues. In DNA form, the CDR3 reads TGTGCCAGCAGCTTAACCTCCTCCGGGGAGCTGTTTTTT. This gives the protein CASSLTSSGELFF.

CDR3 sequence reads: CSARVSGDQSSYEQYV. The CDR3 DNA reads as TGCAGTGCTAGAGTATCAGGGGACCAGAGCTCCTACGAGCAGTACGTC. The chain links TRBV20-1 to TRBJ2-7; TRBD1 is a possible D gene (6 bases). The germline V and J ends were trimmed by 1 base and 0 bases, with 16 bases remaining between them. CDR1 DFQATT and CDR2 SNEGSKA come from the germline V gene (reference sequence). The CDR3 is 16 residues long.

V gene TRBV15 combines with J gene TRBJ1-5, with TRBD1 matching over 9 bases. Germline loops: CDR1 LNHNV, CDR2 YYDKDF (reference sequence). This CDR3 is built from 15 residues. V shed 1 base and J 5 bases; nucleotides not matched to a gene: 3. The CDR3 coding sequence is TGTGCCACCAGCAGAGCTGGGACAGGGTATCAGCCCCAGCATTTT. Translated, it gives CATSRAGTGYQPQHF.

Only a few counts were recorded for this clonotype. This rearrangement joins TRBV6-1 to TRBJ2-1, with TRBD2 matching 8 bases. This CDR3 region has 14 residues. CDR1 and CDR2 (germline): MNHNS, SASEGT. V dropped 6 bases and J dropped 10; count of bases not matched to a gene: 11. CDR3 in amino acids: CASSPGLVTYEQFF. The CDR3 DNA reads TGTGCCAGCAGCCCGGGACTAGTCACCTACGAGCAGTTCTTC.

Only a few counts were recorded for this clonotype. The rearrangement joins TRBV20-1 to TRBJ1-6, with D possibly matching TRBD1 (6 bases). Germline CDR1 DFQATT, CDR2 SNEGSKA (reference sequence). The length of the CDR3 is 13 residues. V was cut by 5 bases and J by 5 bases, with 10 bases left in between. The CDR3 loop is CSARTVDNSPLHF. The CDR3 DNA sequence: TGCAGTGCTCGGACAGTCGATAATTCACCCCTCCACTTT.

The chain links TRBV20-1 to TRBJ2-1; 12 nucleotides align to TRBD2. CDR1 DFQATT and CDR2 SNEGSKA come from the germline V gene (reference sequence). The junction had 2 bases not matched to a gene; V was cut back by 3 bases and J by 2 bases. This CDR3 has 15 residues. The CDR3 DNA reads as TGCAGTGCTAGGCTAGCGGGAGGGCCCTACAATGAGCAGTTCTTC. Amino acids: CSARLAGGPYNEQFF.

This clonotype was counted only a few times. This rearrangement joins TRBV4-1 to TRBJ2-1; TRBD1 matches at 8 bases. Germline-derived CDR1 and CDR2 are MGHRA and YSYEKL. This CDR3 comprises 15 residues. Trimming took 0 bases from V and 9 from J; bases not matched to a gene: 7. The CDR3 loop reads CASSQDWTGSSEQFF. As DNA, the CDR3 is TGCGCCAGCAGCCAAGATTGGACAGGGAGTAGTGAGCAGTTCTTC.

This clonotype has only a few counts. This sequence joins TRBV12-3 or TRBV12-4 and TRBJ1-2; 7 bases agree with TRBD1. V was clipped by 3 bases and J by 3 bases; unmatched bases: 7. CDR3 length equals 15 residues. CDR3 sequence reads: CASSFIGGGHYGYTF. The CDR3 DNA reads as TGTGCCAGCAGTTTTATAGGGGGCGGACACTATGGCTACACCTTC.

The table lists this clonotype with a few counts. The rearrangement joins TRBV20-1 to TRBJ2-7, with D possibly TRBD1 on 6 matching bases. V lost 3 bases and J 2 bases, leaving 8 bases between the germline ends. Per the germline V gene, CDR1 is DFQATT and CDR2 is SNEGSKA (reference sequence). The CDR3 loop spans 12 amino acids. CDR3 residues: CSASWDTYEQYV. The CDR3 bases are TGCAGTGCTAGTTGGGACACCTACGAGCAGTACGTC.

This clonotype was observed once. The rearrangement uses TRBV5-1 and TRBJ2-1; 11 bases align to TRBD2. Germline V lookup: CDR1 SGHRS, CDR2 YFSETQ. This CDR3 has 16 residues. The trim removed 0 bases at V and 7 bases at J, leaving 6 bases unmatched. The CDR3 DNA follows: TGCGCCAGCAGCTTGGACCTAGCGGGAGGAATGAATGAGCAGTTCTTC. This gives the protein CASSLDLAGGMNEQFF.

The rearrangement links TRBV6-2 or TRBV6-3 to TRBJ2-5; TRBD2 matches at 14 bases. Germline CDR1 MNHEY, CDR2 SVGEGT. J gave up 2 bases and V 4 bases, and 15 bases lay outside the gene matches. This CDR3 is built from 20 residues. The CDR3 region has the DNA TGTGCCAGCAGTTTTTCCCTCGGACTAGCGGGGGGTCGGCGGCAAGAGACCCAGTACTTC. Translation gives CASSFSLGLAGGRRQETQYF.

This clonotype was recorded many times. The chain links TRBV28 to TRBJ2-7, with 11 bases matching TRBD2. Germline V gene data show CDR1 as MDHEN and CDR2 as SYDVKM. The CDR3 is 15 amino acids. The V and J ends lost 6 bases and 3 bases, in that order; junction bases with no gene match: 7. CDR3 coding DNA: TGTGCCAGCAGAGGAACTAGCGGGAGCGTCTACGAGCAGTACTTC. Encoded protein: CASRGTSGSVYEQYF.

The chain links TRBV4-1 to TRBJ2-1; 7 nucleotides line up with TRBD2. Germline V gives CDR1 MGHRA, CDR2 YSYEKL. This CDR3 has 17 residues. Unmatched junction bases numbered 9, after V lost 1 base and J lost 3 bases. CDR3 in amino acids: CASSQGWGGDFYNEQFF. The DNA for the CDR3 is TGCGCCAGCAGCCAAGGCTGGGGGGGGGATTTCTACAATGAGCAGTTCTTC.

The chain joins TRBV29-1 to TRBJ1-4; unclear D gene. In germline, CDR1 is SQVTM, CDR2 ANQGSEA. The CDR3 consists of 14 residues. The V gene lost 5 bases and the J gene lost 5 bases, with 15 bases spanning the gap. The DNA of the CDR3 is TGCAGCGTTTCCGGTGTTTTGAGGAATGAAAAACTGTTTTTT. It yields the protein CSVSGVLRNEKLFF.

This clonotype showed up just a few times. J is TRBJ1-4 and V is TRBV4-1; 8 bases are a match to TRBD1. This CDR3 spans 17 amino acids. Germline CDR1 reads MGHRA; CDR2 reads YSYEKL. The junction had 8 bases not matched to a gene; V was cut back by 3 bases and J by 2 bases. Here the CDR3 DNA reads TGCGCCAGCAGCCACGGACAGGGTCTCTTGACTAATGAAAAACTGTTTTTT. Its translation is CASSHGQGLLTNEKLFF.

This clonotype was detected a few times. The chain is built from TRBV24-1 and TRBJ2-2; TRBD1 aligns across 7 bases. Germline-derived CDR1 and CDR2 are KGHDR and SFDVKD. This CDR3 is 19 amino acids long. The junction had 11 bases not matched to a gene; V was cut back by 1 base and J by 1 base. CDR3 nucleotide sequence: TGTGCCACCAGTGATTTCGACAGGGTCTGGGGGTTGAACACCGGGGAGCTGTTTTTT. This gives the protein CATSDFDRVWGLNTGELFF.

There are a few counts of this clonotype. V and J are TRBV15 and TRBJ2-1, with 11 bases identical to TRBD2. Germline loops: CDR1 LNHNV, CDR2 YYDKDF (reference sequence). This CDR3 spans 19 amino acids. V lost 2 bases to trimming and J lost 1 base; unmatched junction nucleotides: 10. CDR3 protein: CATSRSSLAGEGSYNEQFF. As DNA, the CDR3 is TGTGCCACCAGCAGATCCTCACTAGCGGGAGAAGGTTCCTACAATGAGCAGTTCTTC.

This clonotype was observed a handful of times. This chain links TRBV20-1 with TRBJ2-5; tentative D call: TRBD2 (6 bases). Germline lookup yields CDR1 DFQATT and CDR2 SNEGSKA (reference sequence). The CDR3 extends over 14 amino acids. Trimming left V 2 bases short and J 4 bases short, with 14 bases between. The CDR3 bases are TGCAGTGCTAGACTTCCTAGAGCGGGAGAGACCCAGTACTTC. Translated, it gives CSARLPRAGETQYF.

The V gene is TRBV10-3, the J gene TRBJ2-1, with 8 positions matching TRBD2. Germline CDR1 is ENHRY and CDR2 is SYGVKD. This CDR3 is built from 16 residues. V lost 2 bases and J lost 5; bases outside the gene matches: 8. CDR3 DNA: TGTGCCATCAGTGAGATTAACGGGAGGGCCAACAATGAGCAGTTCTTC. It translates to CAISEINGRANNEQFF.

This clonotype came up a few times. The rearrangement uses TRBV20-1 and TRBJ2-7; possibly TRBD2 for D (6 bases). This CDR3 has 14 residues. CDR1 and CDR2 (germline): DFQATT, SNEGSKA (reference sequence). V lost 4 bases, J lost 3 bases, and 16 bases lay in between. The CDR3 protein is CSATRGAGHYEQYF. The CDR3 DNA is TGCAGTGCTACCCGCGGGGCGGGTCACTACGAGCAGTACTTC.

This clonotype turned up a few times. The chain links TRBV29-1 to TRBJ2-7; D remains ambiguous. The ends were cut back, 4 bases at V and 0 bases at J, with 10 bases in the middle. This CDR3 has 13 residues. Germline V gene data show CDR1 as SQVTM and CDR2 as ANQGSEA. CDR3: CSVARYSSYEQYF. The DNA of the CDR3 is TGCAGCGTTGCTCGGTATAGCTCCTACGAGCAGTACTTC.

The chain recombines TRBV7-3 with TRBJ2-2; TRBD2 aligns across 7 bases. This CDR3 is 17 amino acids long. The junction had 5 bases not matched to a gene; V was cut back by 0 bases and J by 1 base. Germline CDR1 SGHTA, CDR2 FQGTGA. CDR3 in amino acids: CASSLTFASGNTGELFF. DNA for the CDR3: TGTGCCAGCAGCTTAACGTTCGCTAGCGGGAACACCGGGGAGCTGTTTTTT.

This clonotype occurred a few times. The CDR3 DNA sequence: TGTGCCAGCAGCTTTTTAACAGGGCGCACAGATACGCAGTATTTT. Protein product: CASSFLTGRTDTQYF. The rearrangement links TRBV7-2 to TRBJ2-3, with D perhaps TRBD1 (6 bases). The CDR3 covers 15 residues. Deletions cut 3 bases from V and 1 base from J, with 11 bases between. Germline CDR1 SGHTA, CDR2 FQGNSA.

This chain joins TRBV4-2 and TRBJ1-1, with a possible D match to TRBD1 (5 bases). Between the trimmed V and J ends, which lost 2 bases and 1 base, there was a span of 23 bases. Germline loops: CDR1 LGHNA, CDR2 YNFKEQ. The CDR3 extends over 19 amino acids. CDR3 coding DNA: TGTGCCAGCAGCCAACAATGGGGCAGGACAAATACTCGGAACACTGAAGCTTTCTTT. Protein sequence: CASSQQWGRTNTRNTEAFF.